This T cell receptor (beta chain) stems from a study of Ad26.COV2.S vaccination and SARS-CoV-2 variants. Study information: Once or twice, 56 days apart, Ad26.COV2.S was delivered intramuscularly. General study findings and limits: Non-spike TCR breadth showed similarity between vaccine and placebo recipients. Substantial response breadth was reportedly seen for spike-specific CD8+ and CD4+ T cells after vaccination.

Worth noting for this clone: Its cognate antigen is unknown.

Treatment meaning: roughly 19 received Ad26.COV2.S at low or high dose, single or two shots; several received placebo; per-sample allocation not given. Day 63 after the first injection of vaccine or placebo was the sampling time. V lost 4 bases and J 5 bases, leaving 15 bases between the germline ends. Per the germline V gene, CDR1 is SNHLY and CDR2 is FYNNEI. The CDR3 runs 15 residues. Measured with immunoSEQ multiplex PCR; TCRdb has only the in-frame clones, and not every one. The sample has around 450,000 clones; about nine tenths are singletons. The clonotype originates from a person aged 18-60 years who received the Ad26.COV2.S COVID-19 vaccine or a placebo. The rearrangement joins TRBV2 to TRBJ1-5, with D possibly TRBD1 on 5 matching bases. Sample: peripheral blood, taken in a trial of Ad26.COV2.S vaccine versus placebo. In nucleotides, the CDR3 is TGTGCCAGCAGTGGTGTTTGGGGCTGGGATCAGCCCCAGCATTTT. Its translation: CASSGVWGWDQPQHF.